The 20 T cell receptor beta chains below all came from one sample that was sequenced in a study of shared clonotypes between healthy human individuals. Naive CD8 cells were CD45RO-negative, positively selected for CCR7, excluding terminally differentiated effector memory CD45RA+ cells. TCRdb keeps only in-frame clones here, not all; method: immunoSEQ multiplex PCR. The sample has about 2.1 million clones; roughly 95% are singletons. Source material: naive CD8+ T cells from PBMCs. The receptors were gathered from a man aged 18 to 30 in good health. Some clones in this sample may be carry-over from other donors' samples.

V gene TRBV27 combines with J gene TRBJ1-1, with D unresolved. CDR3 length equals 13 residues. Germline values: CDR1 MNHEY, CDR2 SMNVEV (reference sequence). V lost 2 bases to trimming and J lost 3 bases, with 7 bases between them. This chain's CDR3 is CASSLVPDTEAFF. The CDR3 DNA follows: TGTGCCAGCAGTTTAGTCCCCGACACTGAAGCTTTCTTT.

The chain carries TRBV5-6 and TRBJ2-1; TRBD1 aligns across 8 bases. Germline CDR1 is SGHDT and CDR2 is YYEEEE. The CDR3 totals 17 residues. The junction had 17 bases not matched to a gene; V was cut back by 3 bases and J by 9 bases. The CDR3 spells CASSSQAGGFLRTEQFF. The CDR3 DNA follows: TGTGCCAGCAGCTCGCAGGCAGGGGGCTTCCTCCGGACTGAGCAGTTCTTC.

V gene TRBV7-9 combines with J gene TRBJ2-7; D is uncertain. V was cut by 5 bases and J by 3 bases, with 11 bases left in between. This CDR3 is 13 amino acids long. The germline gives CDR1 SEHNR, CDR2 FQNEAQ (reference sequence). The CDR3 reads CASSPGHRYEQYF. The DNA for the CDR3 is TGTGCCAGCAGCCCCGGGCACCGCTACGAGCAGTACTTC.

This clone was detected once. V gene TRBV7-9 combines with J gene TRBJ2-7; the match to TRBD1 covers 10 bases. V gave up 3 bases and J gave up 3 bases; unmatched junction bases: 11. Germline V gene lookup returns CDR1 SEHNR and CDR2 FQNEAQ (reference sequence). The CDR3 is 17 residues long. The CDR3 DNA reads TGTGCCAGCAGCTTCCTTCCGGGACAGGGGTGGAACTACGAGCAGTACTTC. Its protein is CASSFLPGQGWNYEQYF.

The CDR3 reads CASSLATRGGNEQFF. The DNA for the CDR3 is TGTGCCAGCAGCTTAGCAACGAGGGGAGGTAATGAGCAGTTCTTC. The chain links TRBV7-6 to TRBJ2-1; a possible D gene is TRBD2 (6 bases). Trimming removed 0 bases at V and 7 bases at J, with 13 bases between. The CDR3 consists of 15 residues. Germline V lookup: CDR1 SGHVS, CDR2 FNYEAQ.

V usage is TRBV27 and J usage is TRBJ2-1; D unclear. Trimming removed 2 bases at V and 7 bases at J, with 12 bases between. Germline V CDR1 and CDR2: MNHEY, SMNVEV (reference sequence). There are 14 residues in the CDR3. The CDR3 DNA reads TGTGCCAGCAGTTTAAGTGGAAGCCGGAATGAGCAGTTCTTC. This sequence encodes CASSLSGSRNEQFF.

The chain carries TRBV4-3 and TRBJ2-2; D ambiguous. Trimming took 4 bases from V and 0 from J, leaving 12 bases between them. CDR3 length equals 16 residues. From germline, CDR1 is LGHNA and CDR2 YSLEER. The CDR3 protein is CASSLSRHTNTGELFF. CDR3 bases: TGCGCCAGCAGCCTCTCGCGACATACGAACACCGGGGAGCTGTTTTTT.

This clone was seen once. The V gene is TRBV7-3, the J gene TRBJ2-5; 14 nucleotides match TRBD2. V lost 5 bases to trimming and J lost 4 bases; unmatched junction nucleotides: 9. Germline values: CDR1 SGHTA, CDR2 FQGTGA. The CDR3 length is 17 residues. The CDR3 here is CASSLGTSGRFRETQYF. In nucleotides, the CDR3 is TGTGCCAGCAGCCTCGGGACTAGCGGGAGATTTCGAGAGACCCAGTACTTC.

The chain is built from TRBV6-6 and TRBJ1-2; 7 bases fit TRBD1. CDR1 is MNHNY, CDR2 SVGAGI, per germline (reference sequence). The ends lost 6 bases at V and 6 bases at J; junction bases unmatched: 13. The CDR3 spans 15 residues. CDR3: CASSPNDRDPNGYTF. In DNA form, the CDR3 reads TGTGCCAGCAGCCCGAACGACAGGGACCCTAATGGCTACACCTTC.

The DNA for the CDR3 is TGTGCCAGCAGCCCCAGGGACACCGCCTACGAGCAGTACTTC. Translation gives CASSPRDTAYEQYF. The V gene is TRBV7-9, the J gene TRBJ2-5; possible D gene TRBD1, 6 bases. The J call may be mistaken, given a closer DNA end match to TRBJ2-7. Germline-derived CDR1 and CDR2 are SEHNR and FQNEAQ (reference sequence). The CDR3 totals 14 residues.

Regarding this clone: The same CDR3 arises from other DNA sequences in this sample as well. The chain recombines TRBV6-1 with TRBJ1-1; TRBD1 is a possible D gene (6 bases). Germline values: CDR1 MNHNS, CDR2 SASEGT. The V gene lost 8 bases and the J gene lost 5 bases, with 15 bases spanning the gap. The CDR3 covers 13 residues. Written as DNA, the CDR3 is TGTGCCAGCCGGGGAGGGGGTCGGACTGAAGCTTTCTTT. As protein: CASRGGGRTEAFF.

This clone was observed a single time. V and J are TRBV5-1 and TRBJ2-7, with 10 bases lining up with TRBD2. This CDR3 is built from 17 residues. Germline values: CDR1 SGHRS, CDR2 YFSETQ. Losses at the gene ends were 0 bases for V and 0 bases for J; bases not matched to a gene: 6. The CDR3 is CASSLAEAGGSSYEQYF. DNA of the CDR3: TGCGCCAGCAGCTTGGCCGAAGCGGGAGGGTCCTCCTACGAGCAGTACTTC.

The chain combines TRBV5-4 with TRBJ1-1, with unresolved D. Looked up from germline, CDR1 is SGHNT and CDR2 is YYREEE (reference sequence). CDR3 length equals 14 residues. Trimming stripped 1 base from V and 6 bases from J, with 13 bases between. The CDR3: CASSLQGPLSEAFF. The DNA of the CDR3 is TGTGCCAGCAGCTTGCAAGGTCCGTTGTCTGAAGCTTTCTTT. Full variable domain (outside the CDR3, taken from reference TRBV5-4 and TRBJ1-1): ETGVTQSPTHLIKTRGQQVTLRCSSQSGHNTVSWYQQALGQGPQFIFQYYREEENGRGNFPPRFSGLQFPNYSSELNVNALELDDSALYLCASSLQGPLSEAFFGQGTRLTVV.

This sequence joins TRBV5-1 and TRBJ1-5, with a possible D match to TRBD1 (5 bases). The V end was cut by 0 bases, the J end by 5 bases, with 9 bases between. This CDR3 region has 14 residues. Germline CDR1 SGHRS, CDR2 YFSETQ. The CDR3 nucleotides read TGCGCCAGCAGCTTGGGGGACGCGTATCAGCCCCAGCATTTT. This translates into CASSLGDAYQPQHF.

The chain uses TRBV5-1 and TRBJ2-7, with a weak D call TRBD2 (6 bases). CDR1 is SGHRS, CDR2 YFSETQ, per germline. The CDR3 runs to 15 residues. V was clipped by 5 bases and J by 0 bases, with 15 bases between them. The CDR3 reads CASRIGGPPSYEQYF. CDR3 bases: TGCGCCAGCAGAATCGGAGGGCCCCCCTCCTACGAGCAGTACTTC. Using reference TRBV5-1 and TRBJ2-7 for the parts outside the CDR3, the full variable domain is KAGVTQTPRYLIKTRGQQVTLSCSPISGHRSVSWYQQTPGQGLQFLFEYFSETQRNKGNFPGRFSGRQFSNSRSEMNVSTLELGDSALYLCASRIGGPPSYEQYFGPGTRLTVT.

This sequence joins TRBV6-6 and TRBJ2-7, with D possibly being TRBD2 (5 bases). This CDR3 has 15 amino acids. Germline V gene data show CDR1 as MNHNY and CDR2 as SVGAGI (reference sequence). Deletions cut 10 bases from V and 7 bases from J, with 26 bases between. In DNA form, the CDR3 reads TGTGCCACCCGAGGGTCGAGTCTCGAGCTCGGTGAGCAGTACTTC. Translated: CATRGSSLELGEQYF.

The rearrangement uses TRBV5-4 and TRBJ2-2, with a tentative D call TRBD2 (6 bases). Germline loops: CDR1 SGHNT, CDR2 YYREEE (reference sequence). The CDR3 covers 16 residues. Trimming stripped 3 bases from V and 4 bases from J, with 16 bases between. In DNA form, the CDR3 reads TGTGCCAGCAGCTGGAAACGGGAGTTTGGCACCGGGGAGCTGTTTTTT. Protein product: CASSWKREFGTGELFF.

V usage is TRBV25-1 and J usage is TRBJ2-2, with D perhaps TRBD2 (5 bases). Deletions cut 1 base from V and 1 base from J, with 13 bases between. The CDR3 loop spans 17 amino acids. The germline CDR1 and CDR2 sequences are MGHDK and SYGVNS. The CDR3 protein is CASSESASGWNTGELFF. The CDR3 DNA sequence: TGTGCCAGCAGTGAATCCGCGAGCGGCTGGAACACCGGGGAGCTGTTTTTT.

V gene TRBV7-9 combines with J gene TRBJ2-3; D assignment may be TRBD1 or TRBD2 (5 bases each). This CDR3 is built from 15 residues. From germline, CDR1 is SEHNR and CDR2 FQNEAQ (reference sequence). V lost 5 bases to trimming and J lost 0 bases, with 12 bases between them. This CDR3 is CASSPVGVSTDTQYF. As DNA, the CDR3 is TGTGCCAGCAGCCCCGTGGGGGTTAGCACAGATACGCAGTATTTT.

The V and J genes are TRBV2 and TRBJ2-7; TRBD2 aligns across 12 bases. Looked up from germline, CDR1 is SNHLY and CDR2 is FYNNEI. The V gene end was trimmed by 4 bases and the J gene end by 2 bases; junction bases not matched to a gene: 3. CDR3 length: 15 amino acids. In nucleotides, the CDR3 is TGTGCCAGCAGTGCCGGACTAGCGGGGACCTACGAGCAGTACTTC. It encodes CASSAGLAGTYEQYF.